This TCR beta chain was profiled in a study of T cells in Graves' hyperthyroidism and ophthalmopathy. Turning to this clonotype: Antigen specificity is unknown.

Overall study results and limits: Expanded thyroid clonotypes (above 0.001) were mostly also found in blood.

TCR beta CDR3 regions were amplified from RNA. In the first-round RT-PCR of the TCR CDR3, the HTBI primer set was used. MiXCR, applied by TCRdb to the multiplex PCR reads, yields one record per CDR3 protein. The profile shows 600,000 to 700,000 distinct CDR3 sequences, roughly 45% of them singletons. The germline V gene encodes CDR1 DFQATT and CDR2 SNEGSKA (reference sequence). The CDR3 sequence is 13 residues long. V lost 6 bases and J lost 8, with 19 bases in between. What was sequenced was peripheral blood or thyroid tissue (not recorded which). The V and J genes are TRBV20-1 and TRBJ1-2; no firm D call. The source is an adult man with Graves' disease, either hyperthyroidism or ophthalmopathy (not recorded which). In DNA, the CDR3 is TGCAGTGCCGCGGGCCTTCTAATAGGAGGCTACACCTTC. Its translation: CSAAGLLIGGYTF.